Listed here are 22 T cell receptor beta chains from one sample, sequenced in a study of T cells in Graves' hyperthyroidism and ophthalmopathy. RNA transcripts gave rise to amplified TCR beta CDR3 regions. The TCR CDR3 first-round RT-PCR relied on the HTBI primer set. MiXCR, run by TCRdb on the multiplex PCR reads, gives a single entry per CDR3 protein. Among fewer than 450,000 distinct CDR3 sequences, roughly 15% were seen once, and the ten largest hold about 20%. The material sequenced was blood. Receptors were obtained from a woman between 55 and 75 years old with Graves' ophthalmopathy.

This clonotype was observed many times. The gene calls are TRBV20-1 and TRBJ2-7; 9 bases fit TRBD2. Germline V gene data show CDR1 as DFQATT and CDR2 as SNEGSKA (reference sequence). V trimming: 6 bases; J trimming: 2 bases; junction bases outside the gene matches: 8. This CDR3 spans 14 amino acids. In nucleotides, the CDR3 is TGCAGTGCATATACTAGCGGGCCAACCTACGAGCAGTACTTC. As protein: CSAYTSGPTYEQYF.

Ten or more counts support this clonotype. The DNA for the CDR3 is TGCAGTGCTAGGACTAGCGGGAGTAAGGGCACAGATACGCAGTATTTT. Translating gives CSARTSGSKGTDTQYF. J is TRBJ2-3 and V is TRBV20-1; 12 nucleotides align to TRBD2. V shed 3 bases and J 1 base; nucleotides not matched to a gene: 5. Germline-derived CDR1 and CDR2 are DFQATT and SNEGSKA (reference sequence). The CDR3 runs to 16 residues.

The chain recombines TRBV10-3 with TRBJ2-7, with 12 bases that match TRBD1. The ends lost 8 bases at V and 3 bases at J; junction bases unmatched: 5. Germline values: CDR1 ENHRY, CDR2 SYGVKD. This CDR3 is built from 14 residues. The CDR3 reads CAIGGQGADYEQYF. The CDR3 coding sequence is TGTGCCATCGGGGGACAGGGGGCCGACTACGAGCAGTACTTC.

This clonotype has a count of ten or more. V usage is TRBV3-1 and J usage is TRBJ2-7; 13 nucleotides match TRBD2. The CDR3 has 17 residues. CDR1 is LGHDT and CDR2 is YNNKEL in the germline V gene (reference sequence). V trimming: 4 bases; J trimming: 5 bases; junction bases outside the gene matches: 11. The CDR3: CASSLGIWTSGSDEQYF. The CDR3 DNA is TGTGCCAGCAGCCTCGGCATCTGGACTAGCGGGAGCGACGAGCAGTACTTC.

This clonotype was seen a few times. The rearrangement uses TRBV27 and TRBJ1-2, with 11 nucleotides matching TRBD1. V lost 4 bases, J lost 7 bases, and 5 bases stayed unmatched. CDR1 and CDR2 from the germline V gene are MNHEY and SMNVEV (reference sequence). This CDR3 comprises 14 residues. The CDR3 DNA reads as TGTGCCAGCAGTTGGGACAGGGGGGCGGGTGGCTACACCTTC. It translates to CASSWDRGAGGYTF.

At least ten counts were recorded for this clonotype. The V and J genes are TRBV20-1 and TRBJ2-7, with 7 bases that match TRBD2. Trimming cost V 0 bases and J 6 bases; bases outside gene matches: 11. Germline assignment: CDR1 DFQATT and CDR2 SNEGSKA (reference sequence). The CDR3 contains 15 residues. This CDR3 is CSARDSGGQGLEQYF. Here the CDR3 DNA reads TGCAGTGCTAGAGATTCGGGAGGTCAAGGCCTCGAGCAGTACTTC.

This clonotype was counted only a few times. A read error is possible here, since a much larger clone lies one base away. This sequence joins TRBV6-1 and TRBJ1-5; D gene unclear. Germline V gives CDR1 MNHNS, CDR2 SASEGT. The CDR3 loop spans 14 amino acids. The V end was cut by 4 bases, the J end by 7 bases, with 14 bases between. Here the CDR3 reads CASSGRGQCQPQHF. CDR3 nucleotide sequence: TGTGCCAGCAGTGGGCGCGGCCAGTGCCAGCCCCAGCATTTT.

This chain connects TRBV19 to TRBJ2-2; 9 bases fit TRBD1. Trimming cost V 4 bases and J 5 bases; bases outside gene matches: 5. CDR3 length: 15 residues. Per germline, CDR1 LNHDA and CDR2 SQIVND (reference sequence). The chain's CDR3 is CASSKDRGYTGELFF. The CDR3 DNA follows: TGTGCCAGTAGTAAGGACAGGGGTTATACCGGGGAGCTGTTTTTT.

The rearrangement uses TRBV28 and TRBJ2-5; D is unclear. V lost 5 bases, J lost 5 bases, and 18 bases lay in between. The germline CDR1 and CDR2 sequences are MDHEN and SYDVKM. CDR3 length: 15 amino acids. CDR3 coding DNA: TGTGCCAGCAGTCGGAGAGCCCCCTCGCGGGAGACCCAGTACTTC. Its translation: CASSRRAPSRETQYF.

The chain links TRBV19 to TRBJ1-4; D remains unclear. Germline V lookup: CDR1 LNHDA, CDR2 SQIVND (reference sequence). V lost 5 bases to trimming and J lost 0 bases, with 10 bases between them. The CDR3 loop spans 15 amino acids. The CDR3 sequence: CASSPYTSTNEKLFF. The DNA of the CDR3 is TGTGCCAGTAGTCCCTACACGTCAACTAATGAAAAACTGTTTTTT. The whole variable domain, filled in from reference TRBV19 and TRBJ1-4, reads DGGITQSPKYLFRKEGQNVTLSCEQNLNHDAMYWYRQDPGQGLRLIYYSQIVNDFQKGDIAEGYSVSREKKESFPLTVTSAQKNPTAFYLCASSPYTSTNEKLFFGSGTQLSVL.

Concerning this clonotype: Since a much larger clone is just one base distant, this may be a read error. The V gene is TRBV12-3 or TRBV12-4, the J gene TRBJ1-1; a possible D gene is TRBD1 (6 bases). This CDR3 has 13 amino acids. V lost 3 bases, J lost 5 bases, and 10 bases lay in between. The CDR3 bases are TGTGCCAGCAGTTTGGGGGCAGGAACTGAAGCTTTCTTT. Translation gives CASSLGAGTEAFF.

The chain carries TRBV27 and TRBJ2-7; 11 nucleotides match TRBD1. The CDR3 covers 15 residues. CDR1 MNHEY and CDR2 SMNVEV come from the germline V gene (reference sequence). Germline trimming cut 3 bases from V and 3 bases from J; bases unmatched to any gene: 4. In DNA, the CDR3 is TGTGCCAGCAGTTTCGGGACAGGGGGAGACTACGAGCAGTACTTC. As protein: CASSFGTGGDYEQYF.

Many counts were recorded for this clonotype. The chain combines TRBV7-9 with TRBJ2-1, with 11 bases identical to TRBD2. CDR1 is SEHNR, CDR2 FQNEAQ, per germline (reference sequence). There are 15 residues in the CDR3. V dropped 1 base and J dropped 5; count of bases not matched to a gene: 1. The CDR3 coding sequence is TGTGCCAGCAGCTTAGAACTAGCGGGGGACAATGAGCAGTTCTTC. Translation: CASSLELAGDNEQFF.

This clonotype was recorded at least ten times. The V call is TRBV2, the J call TRBJ2-5; 10 bases are a match to TRBD2. V lost 1 base and J lost 5; bases outside the gene matches: 10. Germline V lookup: CDR1 SNHLY, CDR2 FYNNEI. The CDR3 is 17 residues long. CDR3 bases: TGTGCCAGCAGTGAAGGTCCTAGCGGGAGAGGGGATGAGACCCAGTACTTC. Translation gives CASSEGPSGRGDETQYF.

This clonotype has ten or more counts. The gene calls are TRBV27 and TRBJ2-7; 8 bases line up with TRBD1. The CDR3 totals 15 residues. The V gene end was trimmed by 4 bases and the J gene end by 3 bases; junction bases not matched to a gene: 8. Germline V gene lookup returns CDR1 MNHEY and CDR2 SMNVEV (reference sequence). CDR3 nucleotide sequence: TGTGCCAGCAGTTCGGCCGGGACAGGCCACTACGAGCAGTACTTC. This translates into CASSSAGTGHYEQYF.

This clonotype has a count of ten or more. The chain recombines TRBV6-1 with TRBJ2-7; no reliable D call. The germline V gene encodes CDR1 MNHNS and CDR2 SASEGT. With 7 bases removed from V and 1 base from J, the gap between germline ends came to 8 bases. This CDR3 comprises 12 residues. The CDR3 reads CASKGNSYEQYF. The DNA for the CDR3 is TGTGCCAGCAAAGGGAATTCCTACGAGCAGTACTTC.

The chain links TRBV9 to TRBJ2-3; 7 nucleotides agree with TRBD2. The CDR3 is 15 amino acids. V was pared by 3 bases and J by 1 base, with 5 bases of the junction left unmatched. Germline-derived CDR1 and CDR2 are SGDLS and YYNGEE. The CDR3 region is CASSARTSGTDTQYF. The DNA for the CDR3 is TGTGCCAGCAGCGCCCGGACTAGTGGCACAGATACGCAGTATTTT.

To note about this clonotype: A much larger clone differs by one base, so this may be a read error. The J gene is TRBJ2-3, the V gene TRBV9; D not resolved. Germline CDR1 and CDR2: SGDLS and YYNGEE. The CDR3 is 14 amino acids. In nucleotides, the CDR3 is TGTGCCAGCAGCGCGACCGGAAGCACAGATATGCAGTATTTT. Protein sequence: CASSATGSTDMQYF.

The CDR3 protein is CSASSLKYEQYF. As DNA, the CDR3 is TGCAGTGCTAGCTCCCTTAAGTACGAGCAGTACTTC. The chain is built from TRBV20-1 and TRBJ2-7; no definite D call. V lost 3 bases, J lost 4 bases, and 10 bases lay in between. The germline CDR1 and CDR2 sequences are DFQATT and SNEGSKA (reference sequence). CDR3 size: 12 residues.

The table lists this clonotype with many counts. The rearrangement joins TRBV20-1 to TRBJ2-5; 11 nucleotides match TRBD1. V dropped 6 bases and J dropped 4; count of bases not matched to a gene: 10. In germline, CDR1 is DFQATT, CDR2 SNEGSKA (reference sequence). This CDR3 comprises 15 residues. CDR3 DNA sequence: TGCAGTGCAACCCCCGGGACAGGGGGTAGAGAGACCCAGTACTTC. Protein: CSATPGTGGRETQYF.

This clonotype was counted a few times. The chain's CDR3 is CASSPQTSFSDTQYF. The CDR3 DNA follows: TGTGCCAGCAGCCCTCAGACTAGCTTTTCAGATACGCAGTATTTT. V usage is TRBV9 and J usage is TRBJ2-3; 7 nucleotides match TRBD2. CDR1 is SGDLS and CDR2 is YYNGEE in the germline V gene. The CDR3 consists of 15 residues. The ends lost 4 bases at V and 4 bases at J; junction bases unmatched: 9.

This clonotype was detected once. A read error is possible here, since a much larger clone lies one base away. V gene TRBV30 combines with J gene TRBJ2-2; 8 bases fit TRBD2. The germline V gene has CDR1 GTSNPN and CDR2 SVGIG (reference sequence). The CDR3 covers 14 residues. The CDR3 DNA reads as TGTGCCTGGAGTGCTGCCGGGGGGGTCGGGGAGCCGTTTTTT. This translates into CAWSAAGGVGEPFF.